The present entry profiles one TCR beta chain with its context. It has no known antigen specificity. The sample holds no much larger clone one base away, and base qualities are not on file. The CDR3 covers 13 residues, taking in both the cysteine and the phenylalanine. CDR3 DNA only is kept here, 39 bases in frame from base 1. The germline V gene yields SGDLS for CDR1 and YYNGEE for CDR2. Between the V and J ends, shortened by 0 bases and 7 bases respectively, the junction contains 11 bases. The data belong to a study of blood T cell repertoires in COVID-19 (dated by TCRdb to 2020 to 2022). Describing the broader study: Collaborator samples came from the United States, Italy and Spain and covered acute and convalescent phases of COVID-19. Subjects who had been exposed to COVID-19, were actively infected with it, or had recovered from it provided the deeply sampled blood TCRbeta repertoires that made up the dataset. HLA class I and class II types, where available, came from metadata supplied by the sample provider rather than from assay-based typing. The material from the prospective study consisted of cDNA or gDNA derived from T cells, B-cell-depleted T cells, or PBMCs. The repertoires were released in a freely available public database meant as a resource for research on the immune response to SARS-CoV-2. The samples were drawn from the first 160 participants of the ongoing ImmuneRACE study and from over a thousand subjects provided by 6 global collaborators. A de-identified subject ID, COVID-19 status, age in years and sex were almost always included in the sample metadata. What the study reported, not specific to this receptor: Clinical and demographic metadata were provided uncurated, with the amount varying by source and participant.

Enrolling through a virtual design, the prospective study's participants ranged in age from roughly 18 to 95 years and lived across 24 United States geographic areas. Cohort assignment in the prospective study relied on participant-reported clinical history from a screening survey and a study questionnaire. In the prospective study, mobile phlebotomists collected whole blood, serum and a nasopharyngeal or oropharyngeal swab from each participant. Prospective study participants could optionally give additional blood draws and questionnaires over an approximately two-month period. Prospective study blood samples were shipped either frozen or at room temperature before DNA extraction. TCRbeta CDR3 regions were amplified from genomic DNA by means of the immunoSEQ Assay, a bias-controlled multiplex PCR. The authors' analysis ran thus. The number of nucleated cells in each sample was estimated from the amplification of reference gene primers within the assay. Sequence reads were collapsed and filtered to measure the absolute abundance of every unique TCRbeta CDR3 rearrangement. For each sample, productive Simpson clonality was calculated as the square root of Simpson's diversity index across productive rearrangements. TCRdb mirrors the immuneACCESS table, restricted to in-frame sequences. Some clones are absent from its copies; in checked studies, under half trace to an unresolved V gene, and the reason for the others is unknown. The V and J calls and clone size were taken over from that table, and D and trimming were inferred from the DNA. The sample data list hundreds of thousands of clones, and approximately 86% of these were observed just once. About 3.3% of the sample rests with the top ten.

The sequence joins TRBV9 to TRBJ2-7, with a tentative D gene TRBD1 over 5 matching bases. Sequencing input: PBMCs or T cells enriched from blood (not recorded which). This clonotype originated in a woman in her thirties or forties with acute COVID-19. The CDR3 reads CASSVAQGWEQYF. The DNA reads as follows: TGTGCCAGCAGCGTAGCTCAGGGATGGGAGCAGTACTTC.